The sequence of this T cell receptor beta chain was determined in a study of blood T cells in healthy people across ages. On this clonotype itself: Relative to the germline gene, one junction end is altered; a read error may explain this.

Primers used in a second PCR of roughly 6 to 12 cycles were a sample-barcoded 5' primer and a J-beta primer mix. Via MiXCR, TCRdb re-called the 5' RACE reads, giving one row per CDR3 protein. The sample carries 700,000 or so distinct CDR3 sequences, 22% recorded once. Germline assignment: CDR1 SEHNR and CDR2 FQNEAQ (reference sequence). The CDR3 is made up of 17 amino acids. Sequenced: blood. This TCR derives from a man in his 70s in good health. The rearrangement joins TRBV7-9 to TRBJ2-1; tentative D call: TRBD2 (5 bases). The CDR3 loop reads CTSSLVGLASSYNEQFF. The CDR3 nucleotides are TGTACCAGCAGCTTAGTAGGGCTAGCAAGCTCCTACAATGAGCAGTTCTTC.